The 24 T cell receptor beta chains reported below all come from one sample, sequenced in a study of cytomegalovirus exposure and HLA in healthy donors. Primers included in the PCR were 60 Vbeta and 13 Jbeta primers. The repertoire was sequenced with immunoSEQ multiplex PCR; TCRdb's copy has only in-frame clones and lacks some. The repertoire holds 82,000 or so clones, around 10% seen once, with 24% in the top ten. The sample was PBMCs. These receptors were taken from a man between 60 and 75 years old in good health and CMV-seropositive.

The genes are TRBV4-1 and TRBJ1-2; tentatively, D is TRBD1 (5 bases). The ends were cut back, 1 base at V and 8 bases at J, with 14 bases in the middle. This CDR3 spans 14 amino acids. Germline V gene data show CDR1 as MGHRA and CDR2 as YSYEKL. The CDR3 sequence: CASSQVVRAGGYTF. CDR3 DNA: TGCGCCAGCAGCCAAGTGGTCAGGGCCGGAGGCTACACCTTC.

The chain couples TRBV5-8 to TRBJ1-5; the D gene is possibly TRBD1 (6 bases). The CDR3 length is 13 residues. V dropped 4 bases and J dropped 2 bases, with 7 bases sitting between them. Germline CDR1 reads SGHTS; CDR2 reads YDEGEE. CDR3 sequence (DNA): TGTGCCAGCAGCCGACAGGGCAATCAGCCCCAGCATTTT. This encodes CASSRQGNQPQHF.

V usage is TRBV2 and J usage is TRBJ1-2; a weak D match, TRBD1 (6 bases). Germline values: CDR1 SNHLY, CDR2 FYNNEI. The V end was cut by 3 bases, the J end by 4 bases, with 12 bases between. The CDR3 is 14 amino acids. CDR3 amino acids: CASSEGGRLYGYTF. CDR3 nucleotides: TGTGCCAGCAGTGAGGGGGGGCGCCTCTATGGCTACACCTTC.

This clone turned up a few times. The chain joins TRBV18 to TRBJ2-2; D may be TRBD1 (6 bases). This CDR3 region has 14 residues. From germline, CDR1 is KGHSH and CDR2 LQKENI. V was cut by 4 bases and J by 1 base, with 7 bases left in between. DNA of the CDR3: TGTGCCAGCTCACTACAGGGGAACACCGGGGAGCTGTTTTTT. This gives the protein CASSLQGNTGELFF.

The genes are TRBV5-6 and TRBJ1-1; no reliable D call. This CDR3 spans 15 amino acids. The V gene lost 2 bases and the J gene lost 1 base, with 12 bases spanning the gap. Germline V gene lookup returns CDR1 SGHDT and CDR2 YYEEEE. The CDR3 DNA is TGTGCCAGCAGCTTCTTTGCAGATCGGAACACTGAAGCTTTCTTT. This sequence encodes CASSFFADRNTEAFF.

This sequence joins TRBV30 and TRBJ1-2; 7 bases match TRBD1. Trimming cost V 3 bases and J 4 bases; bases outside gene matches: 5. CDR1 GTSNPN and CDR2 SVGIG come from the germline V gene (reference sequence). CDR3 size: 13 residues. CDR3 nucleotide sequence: TGTGCCTGGAGCGAGGGACAGTTCTATGGCTACACCTTC. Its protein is CAWSEGQFYGYTF.

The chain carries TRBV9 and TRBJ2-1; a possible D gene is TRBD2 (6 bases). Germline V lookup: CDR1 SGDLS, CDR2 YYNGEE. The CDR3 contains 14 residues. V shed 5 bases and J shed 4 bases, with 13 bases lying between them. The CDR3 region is CASSQAGIYNEQFF. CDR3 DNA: TGTGCCAGCAGTCAAGCGGGTATATACAATGAGCAGTTCTTC.

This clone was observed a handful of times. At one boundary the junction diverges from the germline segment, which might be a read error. This chain's CDR3 is CASSSGTSRDF. CDR3 bases: TGTGCCAGCAGTTCAGGGACTAGCAGGGATTTT. The chain has TRBV28 and TRBJ2-3; 9 bases agree with TRBD2. Germline CDR1 reads MDHEN; CDR2 reads SYDVKM. The CDR3 consists of 11 residues.

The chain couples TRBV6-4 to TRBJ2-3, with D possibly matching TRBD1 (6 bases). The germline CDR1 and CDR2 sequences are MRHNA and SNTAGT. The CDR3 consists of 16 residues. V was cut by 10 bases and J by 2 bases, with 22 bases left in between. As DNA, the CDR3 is TGTGCCACCTCGAAGCTTGGGACAACCCACACAGATACGCAGTATTTT. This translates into CATSKLGTTHTDTQYF.

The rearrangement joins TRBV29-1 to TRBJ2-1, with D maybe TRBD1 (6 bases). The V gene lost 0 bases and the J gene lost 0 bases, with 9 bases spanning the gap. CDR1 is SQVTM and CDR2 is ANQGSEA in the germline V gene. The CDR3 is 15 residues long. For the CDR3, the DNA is TGCAGCGTTGAAGAGGGGGCCTACTCCTACAATGAGCAGTTCTTC. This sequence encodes CSVEEGAYSYNEQFF.

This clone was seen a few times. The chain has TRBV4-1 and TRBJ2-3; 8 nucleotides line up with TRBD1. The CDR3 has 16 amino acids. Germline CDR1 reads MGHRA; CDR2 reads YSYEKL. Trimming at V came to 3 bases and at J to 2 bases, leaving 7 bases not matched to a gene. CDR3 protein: CASSQVTGADTDTQYF. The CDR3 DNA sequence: TGCGCCAGCAGCCAGGTGACAGGGGCGGACACAGATACGCAGTATTTT.

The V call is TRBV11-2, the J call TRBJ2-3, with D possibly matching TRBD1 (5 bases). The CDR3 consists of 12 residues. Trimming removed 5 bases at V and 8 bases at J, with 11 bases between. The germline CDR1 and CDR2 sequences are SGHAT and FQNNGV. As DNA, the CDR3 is TGTGCCAGCAGCCCCCAAGGGGCTACGCAGTATTTT. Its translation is CASSPQGATQYF.

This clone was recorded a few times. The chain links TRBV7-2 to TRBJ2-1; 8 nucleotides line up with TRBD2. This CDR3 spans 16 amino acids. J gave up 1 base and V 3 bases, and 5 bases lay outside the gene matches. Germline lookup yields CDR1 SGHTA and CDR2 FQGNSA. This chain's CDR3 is CASSLVAGGSYNEQFF. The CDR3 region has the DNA TGTGCCAGCAGCTTGGTGGCGGGGGGTTCCTACAATGAGCAGTTCTTC.

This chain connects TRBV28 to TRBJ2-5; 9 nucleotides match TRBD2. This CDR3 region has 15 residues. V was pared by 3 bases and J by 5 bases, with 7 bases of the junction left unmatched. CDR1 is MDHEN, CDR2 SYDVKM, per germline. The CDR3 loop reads CASSFGGGAAETQYF. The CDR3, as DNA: TGTGCCAGCAGTTTCGGCGGGGGGGCCGCGGAGACCCAGTACTTC.

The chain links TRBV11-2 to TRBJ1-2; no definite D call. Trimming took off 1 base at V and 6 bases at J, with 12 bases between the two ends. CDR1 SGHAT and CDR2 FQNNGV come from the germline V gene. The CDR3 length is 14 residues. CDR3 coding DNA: TGTGCCAGCAGCTTAGGCAGGTCTTCCCATGGCTACACCTTC. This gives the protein CASSLGRSSHGYTF.

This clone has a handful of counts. The CDR3 here is CASSPPVDTYYEQYF. In DNA, the CDR3 is TGTGCCAGCAGCCCCCCAGTAGACACTTACTACGAGCAGTACTTC. The V and J genes are TRBV7-9 and TRBJ2-7; D uncertain. This CDR3 is 15 amino acids long. Looked up from germline, CDR1 is SEHNR and CDR2 is FQNEAQ (reference sequence). The ends were cut back, 5 bases at V and 3 bases at J, with 17 bases in the middle.

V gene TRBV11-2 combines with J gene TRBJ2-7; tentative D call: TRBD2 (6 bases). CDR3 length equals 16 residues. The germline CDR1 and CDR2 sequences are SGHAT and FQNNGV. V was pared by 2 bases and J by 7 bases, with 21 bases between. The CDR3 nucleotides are TGTGCCAGCAGCTTAAGGGGCGGAGGGCAGCCTGAGGAGCAGTACTTC. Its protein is CASSLRGGGQPEEQYF.

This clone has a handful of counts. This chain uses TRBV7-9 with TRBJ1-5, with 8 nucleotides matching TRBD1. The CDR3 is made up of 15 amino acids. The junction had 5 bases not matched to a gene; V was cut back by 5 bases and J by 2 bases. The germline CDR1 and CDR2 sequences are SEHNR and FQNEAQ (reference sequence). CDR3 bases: TGTGCCAGCAGCCTATCGGGACAGGGCAATCAGCCCCAGCATTTT. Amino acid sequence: CASSLSGQGNQPQHF.

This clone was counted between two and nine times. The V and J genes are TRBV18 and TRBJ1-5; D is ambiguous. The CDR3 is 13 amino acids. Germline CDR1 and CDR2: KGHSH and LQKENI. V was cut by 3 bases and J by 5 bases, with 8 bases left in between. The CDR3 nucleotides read TGTGCCAGCTCACCTGGGCAGGATCAGCCCCAGCATTTT. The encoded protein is CASSPGQDQPQHF.

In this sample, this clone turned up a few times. The CDR3 DNA reads as TGTGCCAGCAGCTTAGGGCAGGGGGACACAGATACGCAGTATTTT. It is translated as CASSLGQGDTDTQYF. The chain recombines TRBV7-2 with TRBJ2-3, with 7 nucleotides matching TRBD1. V dropped 1 base and J dropped 2; count of bases not matched to a gene: 3. Germline V gene lookup returns CDR1 SGHTA and CDR2 FQGNSA. CDR3 size: 15 residues.

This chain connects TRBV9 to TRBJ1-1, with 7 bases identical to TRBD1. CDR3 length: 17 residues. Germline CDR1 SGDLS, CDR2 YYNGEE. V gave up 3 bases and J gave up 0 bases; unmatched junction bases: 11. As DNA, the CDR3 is TGTGCCAGCAGCGCCCCAGGGGGAATGAGCCTGAACACTGAAGCTTTCTTT. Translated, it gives CASSAPGGMSLNTEAFF.

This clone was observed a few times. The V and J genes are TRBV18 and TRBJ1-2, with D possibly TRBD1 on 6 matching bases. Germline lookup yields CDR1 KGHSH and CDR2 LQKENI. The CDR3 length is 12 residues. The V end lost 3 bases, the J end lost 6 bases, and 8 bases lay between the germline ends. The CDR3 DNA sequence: TGTGCCAGCTCACCCGGGACACATGGCTACACCTTC. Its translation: CASSPGTHGYTF.

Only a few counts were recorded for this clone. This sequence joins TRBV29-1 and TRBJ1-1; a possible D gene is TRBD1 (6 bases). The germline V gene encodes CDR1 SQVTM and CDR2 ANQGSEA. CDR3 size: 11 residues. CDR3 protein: CKVGGNTEAFF. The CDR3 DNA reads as TGCAAAGTAGGGGGGAACACTGAAGCTTTCTTT.

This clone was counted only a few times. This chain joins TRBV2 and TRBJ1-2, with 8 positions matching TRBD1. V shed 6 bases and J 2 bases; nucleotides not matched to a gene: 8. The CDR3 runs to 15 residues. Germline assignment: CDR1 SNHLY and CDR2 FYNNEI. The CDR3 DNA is TGTGCCAGCAGCCGGGGCCCAGGGGGCAACTATGGCTACACCTTC. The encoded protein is CASSRGPGGNYGYTF.